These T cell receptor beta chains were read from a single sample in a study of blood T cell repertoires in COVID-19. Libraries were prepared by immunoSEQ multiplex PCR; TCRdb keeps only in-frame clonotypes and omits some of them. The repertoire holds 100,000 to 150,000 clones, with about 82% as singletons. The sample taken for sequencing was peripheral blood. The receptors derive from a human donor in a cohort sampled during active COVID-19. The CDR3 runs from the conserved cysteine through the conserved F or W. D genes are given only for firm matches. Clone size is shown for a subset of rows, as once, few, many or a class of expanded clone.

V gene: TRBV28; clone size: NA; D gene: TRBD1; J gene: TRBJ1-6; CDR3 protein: CASYTGGGSPLHF; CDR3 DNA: TGTGCCAGTTATACAGGGGGGGGATCACCCCTCCACTTT
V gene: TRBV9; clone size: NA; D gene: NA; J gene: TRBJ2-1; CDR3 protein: CASSVGFPSSNSYNEQFF; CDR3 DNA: TGTGCCAGCAGCGTAGGTTTTCCTAGCAGCAACTCCTACAATGAGCAGTTCTTC
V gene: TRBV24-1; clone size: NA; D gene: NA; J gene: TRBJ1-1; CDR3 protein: CATSDYRGTEAFF; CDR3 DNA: TGTGCCACCAGTGATTATCGGGGTACTGAAGCTTTCTTT
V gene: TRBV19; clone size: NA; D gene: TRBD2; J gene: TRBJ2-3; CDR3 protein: CASSKIAGGTDTQYF; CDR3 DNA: TGTGCCAGTAGTAAAATAGCGGGAGGAACAGATACGCAGTATTTT
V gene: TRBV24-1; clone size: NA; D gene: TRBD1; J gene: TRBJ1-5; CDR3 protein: CATSDPDRALNQPQHF; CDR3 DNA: TGTGCCACCAGTGACCCGGACAGGGCCCTCAATCAGCCCCAGCATTTT
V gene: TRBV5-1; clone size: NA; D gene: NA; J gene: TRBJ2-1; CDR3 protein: CASSLRMTGVSYNEQFF; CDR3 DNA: TGCGCCAGCAGCTTAAGAATGACGGGAGTCTCCTACAATGAGCAGTTCTTC
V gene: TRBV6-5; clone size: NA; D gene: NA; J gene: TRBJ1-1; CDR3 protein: CASRMTRNMNTEAFF; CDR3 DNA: TGTGCCAGCAGGATGACACGGAATATGAACACTGAAGCTTTCTTT
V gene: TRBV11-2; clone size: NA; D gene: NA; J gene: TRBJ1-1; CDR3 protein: CASSSPQGVGTEAFF; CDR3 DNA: TGTGCCAGCAGCTCTCCACAGGGCGTGGGCACTGAAGCTTTCTTT
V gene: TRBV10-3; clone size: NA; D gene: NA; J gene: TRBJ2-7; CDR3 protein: CAISPGVPNYEQYF; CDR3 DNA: TGTGCCATCAGTCCCGGAGTCCCGAACTACGAGCAGTACTTC
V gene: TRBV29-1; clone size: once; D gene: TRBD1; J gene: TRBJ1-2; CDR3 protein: CSVGGTGLDYGYTF; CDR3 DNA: TGCAGCGTTGGGGGGACAGGGTTAGACTATGGCTACACCTTC
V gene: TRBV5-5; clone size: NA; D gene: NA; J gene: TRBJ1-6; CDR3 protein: CASSLDRAYNSPLHF; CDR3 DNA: TGTGCCAGCAGCTTGGACAGGGCCTATAATTCACCCCTCCACTTT
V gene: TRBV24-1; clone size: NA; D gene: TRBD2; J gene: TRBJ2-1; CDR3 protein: CATSDRSPGLANYEQFF; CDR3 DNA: TGTGCCACCAGTGACCGCAGCCCGGGACTAGCGAACTATGAGCAGTTCTTC
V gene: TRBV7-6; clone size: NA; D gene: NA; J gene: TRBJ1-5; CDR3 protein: CASSLAINQPQHF; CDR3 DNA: TGTGCCAGCAGCTTAGCTATAAATCAGCCCCAGCATTTT
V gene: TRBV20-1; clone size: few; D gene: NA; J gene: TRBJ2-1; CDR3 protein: CSARDPFNEQFF; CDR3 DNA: TGCAGTGCTCGTGACCCTTTCAATGAGCAGTTCTTC
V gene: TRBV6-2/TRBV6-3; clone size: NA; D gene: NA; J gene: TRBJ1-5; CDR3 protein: CASSYAGNQPQHF; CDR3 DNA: TGTGCCAGCAGTTACGCGGGCAATCAGCCCCAGCATTTT
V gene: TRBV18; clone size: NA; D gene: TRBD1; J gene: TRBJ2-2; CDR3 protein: CASSPSGGDTGELFF; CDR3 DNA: TGTGCCAGCTCACCTTCAGGGGGCGACACCGGGGAGCTGTTTTTT
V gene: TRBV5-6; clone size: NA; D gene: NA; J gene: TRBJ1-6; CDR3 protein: CASSPRRGDNSPLHF; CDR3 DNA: TGTGCCAGCAGCCCAAGACGGGGTGACAATTCACCCCTCCACTTT
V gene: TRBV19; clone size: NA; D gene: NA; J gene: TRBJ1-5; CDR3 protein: CASNTGHLGWTSNQPQHF; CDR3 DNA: TGTGCCAGTAATACGGGACACCTCGGTTGGACTAGCAATCAGCCCCAGCATTTT
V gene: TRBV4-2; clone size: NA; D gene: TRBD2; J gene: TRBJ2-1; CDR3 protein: CASSQVVASGRVDNEQFF; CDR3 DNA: TGTGCCAGCAGCCAAGTTGTGGCTAGCGGGAGGGTTGACAATGAGCAGTTCTTC
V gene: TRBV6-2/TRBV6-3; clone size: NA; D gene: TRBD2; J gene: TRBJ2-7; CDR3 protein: CASSSGTSGISYEQYF; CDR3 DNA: TGTGCCAGCAGTTCCGGGACTAGCGGAATTTCCTACGAGCAGTACTTC
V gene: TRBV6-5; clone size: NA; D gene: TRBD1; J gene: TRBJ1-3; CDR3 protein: CASRRGQGNTIYF; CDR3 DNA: TGTGCCAGCAGGAGGGGGCAGGGAAACACCATATATTTT
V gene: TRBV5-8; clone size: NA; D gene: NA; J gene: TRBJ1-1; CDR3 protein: CASSLTRGMLGTEAFF; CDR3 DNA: TGTGCCAGCAGCTTGACTAGAGGGATGCTAGGCACTGAAGCTTTCTTT
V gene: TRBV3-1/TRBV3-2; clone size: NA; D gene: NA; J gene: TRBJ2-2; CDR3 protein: CASSQAAVNTGELFF; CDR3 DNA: TGTGCCAGCAGCCAGGCAGCGGTGAACACCGGGGAGCTGTTTTTT
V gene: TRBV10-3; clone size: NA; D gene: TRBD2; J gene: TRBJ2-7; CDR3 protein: CATGLAGDKTYEQYF; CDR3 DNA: TGTGCCACCGGACTAGCGGGAGATAAAACCTACGAGCAGTACTTC
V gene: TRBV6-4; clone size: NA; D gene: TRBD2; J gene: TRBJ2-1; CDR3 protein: CASSLTSGSSSYNEQFF; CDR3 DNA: TGTGCCAGCAGTCTCACTAGCGGGTCGAGCTCCTACAATGAGCAGTTCTTC
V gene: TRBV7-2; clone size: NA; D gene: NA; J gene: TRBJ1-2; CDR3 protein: CASSYQGLGNYGYTF; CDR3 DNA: TGTGCCAGCAGCTATCAGGGGTTAGGTAACTATGGCTACACCTTC
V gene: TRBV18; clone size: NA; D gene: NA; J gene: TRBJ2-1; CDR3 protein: CASSSPTPSSYNEQFF; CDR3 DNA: TGTGCCAGCTCATCCCCGACTCCCAGCTCCTACAATGAGCAGTTCTTC
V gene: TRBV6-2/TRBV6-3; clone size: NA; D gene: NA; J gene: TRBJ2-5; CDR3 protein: CASSYKRTDQETQYF; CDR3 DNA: TGTGCCAGCAGTTACAAACGGACAGACCAAGAGACCCAGTACTTC
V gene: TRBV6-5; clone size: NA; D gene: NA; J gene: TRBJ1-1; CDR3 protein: CASRVWGLSTEAFF; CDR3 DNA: TGTGCCAGTAGGGTTTGGGGGCTGAGCACTGAAGCTTTCTTT
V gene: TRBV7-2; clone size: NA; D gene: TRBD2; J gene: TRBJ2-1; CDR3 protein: CASSSSWTSNEQFF; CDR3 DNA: TGTGCCAGCAGCTCTAGTTGGACTAGCAATGAGCAGTTCTTC
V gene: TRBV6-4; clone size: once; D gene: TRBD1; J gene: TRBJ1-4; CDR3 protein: CASSEDRGPSANEKLFF; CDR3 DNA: TGTGCCAGCAGTGAGGATAGGGGGCCTTCGGCTAATGAAAAACTGTTTTTT
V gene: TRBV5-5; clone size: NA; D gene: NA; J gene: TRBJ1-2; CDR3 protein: CASTRRSEFYGYTF; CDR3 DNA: TGTGCCAGCACTCGGAGGTCCGAATTCTATGGCTACACCTTC
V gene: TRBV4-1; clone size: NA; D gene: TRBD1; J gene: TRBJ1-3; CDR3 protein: CASSLGDSLSGNTIYF; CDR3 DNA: TGCGCCAGCAGCCTGGGGGACAGCCTCTCTGGAAACACCATATATTTT
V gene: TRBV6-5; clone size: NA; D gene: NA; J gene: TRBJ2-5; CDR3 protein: CASGERVFGKETQYF; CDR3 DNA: TGTGCCAGCGGGGAGAGGGTTTTTGGTAAAGAGACCCAGTACTTC
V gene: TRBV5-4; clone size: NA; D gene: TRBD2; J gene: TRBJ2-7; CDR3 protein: CASSLAPTSGGYEQYF; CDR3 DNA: TGTGCCAGCAGCTTGGCCCCGACTAGCGGGGGCTACGAGCAGTACTTC
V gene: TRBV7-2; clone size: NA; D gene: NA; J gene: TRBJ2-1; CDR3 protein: CASSMGPSSYNEQFF; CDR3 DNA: TGTGCCAGCAGCATGGGCCCTTCCTCCTACAATGAGCAGTTCTTC
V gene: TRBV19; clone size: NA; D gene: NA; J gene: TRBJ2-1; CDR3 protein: CASSKSIYNEQFF; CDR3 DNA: TGTGCCAGTAGTAAATCAATTTACAATGAGCAGTTCTTC
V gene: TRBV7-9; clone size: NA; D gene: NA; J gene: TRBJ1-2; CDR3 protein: CASSHANYGYTF; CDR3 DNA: TGTGCCAGCAGCCATGCTAACTATGGCTACACCTTC
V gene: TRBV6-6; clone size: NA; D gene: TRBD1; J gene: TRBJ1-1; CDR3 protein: CATTPGQNSRTEAFF; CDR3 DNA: TGTGCCACTACGCCGGGACAGAATTCTAGGACTGAAGCTTTCTTT
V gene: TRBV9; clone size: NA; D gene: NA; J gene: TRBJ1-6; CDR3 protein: CASSGPGGGSYNSPLHF; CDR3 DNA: TGTGCCAGCAGCGGCCCGGGGGGGGGCTCCTATAATTCACCCCTCCACTTT
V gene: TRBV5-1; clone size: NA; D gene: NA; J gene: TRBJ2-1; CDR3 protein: CASRDLTGQNNEQFF; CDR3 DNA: TGCGCCAGCAGGGACCTAACAGGACAAAACAATGAGCAGTTCTTC
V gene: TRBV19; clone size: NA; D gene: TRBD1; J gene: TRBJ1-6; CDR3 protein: CASSIRQGVRVNRDSPLHF; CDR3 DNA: TGTGCCAGTAGTATTCGACAGGGGGTAAGGGTAAATCGGGATTCACCCCTCCACTTT
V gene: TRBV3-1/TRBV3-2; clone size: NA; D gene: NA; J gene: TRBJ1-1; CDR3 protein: CASSQVNTEAFF; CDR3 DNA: TGTGCCAGCAGCCAAGTCAATACTGAAGCTTTCTTT
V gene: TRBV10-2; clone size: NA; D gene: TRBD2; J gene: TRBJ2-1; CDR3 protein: CASSLAGGPVNEQFF; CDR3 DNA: TGCGCCAGCAGTTTAGCGGGAGGGCCTGTTAATGAGCAGTTCTTC
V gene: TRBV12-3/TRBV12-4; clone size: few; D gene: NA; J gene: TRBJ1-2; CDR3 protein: CASNDWTDYGYTF; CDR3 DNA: TGTGCCAGCAATGATTGGACTGACTATGGCTACACCTTC
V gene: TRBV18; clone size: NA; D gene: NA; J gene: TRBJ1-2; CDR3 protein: CASSPPAGYGYTF; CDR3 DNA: TGTGCCAGCTCACCACCGGCAGGTTATGGCTACACCTTC
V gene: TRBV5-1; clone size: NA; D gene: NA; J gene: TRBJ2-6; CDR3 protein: CASSLRSPSGANVLTF; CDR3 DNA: TGCGCCAGCAGCTTACGGTCACCCTCTGGGGCCAACGTCCTGACTTTC
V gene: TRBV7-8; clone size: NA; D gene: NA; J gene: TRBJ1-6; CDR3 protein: CASSLVTGFRSPLHF; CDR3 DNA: TGTGCCAGCAGCTTAGTGACGGGGTTTCGTTCACCCCTCCACTTT
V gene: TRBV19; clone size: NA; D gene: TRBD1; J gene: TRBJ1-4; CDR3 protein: CASSIRAGGRGNEKLFF; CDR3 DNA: TGTGCCAGTAGTATCAGGGCAGGGGGACGGGGGAATGAAAAACTGTTTTTT
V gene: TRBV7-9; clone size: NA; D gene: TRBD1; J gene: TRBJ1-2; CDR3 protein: CASSPWTGIDYGYTF; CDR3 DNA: TGTGCCAGCAGCCCTTGGACAGGGATAGATTATGGCTACACCTTC
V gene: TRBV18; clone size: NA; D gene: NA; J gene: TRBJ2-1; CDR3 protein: CASQANYYNEQFF; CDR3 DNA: TGTGCCAGCCAAGCGAACTACTACAATGAGCAGTTCTTC
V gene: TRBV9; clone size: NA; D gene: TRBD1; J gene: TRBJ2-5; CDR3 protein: CASSVMGQGGRETQYF; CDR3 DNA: TGTGCCAGCAGCGTAATGGGACAGGGTGGAAGGGAGACCCAGTACTTC
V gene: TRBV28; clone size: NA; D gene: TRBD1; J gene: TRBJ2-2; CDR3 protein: CASSSQGQGRSGELFF; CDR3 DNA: TGTGCCAGCAGTTCTCAGGGACAGGGGCGGTCCGGGGAGCTGTTTTTT
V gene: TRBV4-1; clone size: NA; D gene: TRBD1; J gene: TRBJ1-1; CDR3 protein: CASSHPGTGNTEAFF; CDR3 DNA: TGCGCCAGCAGCCACCCAGGGACAGGTAACACTGAAGCTTTCTTT
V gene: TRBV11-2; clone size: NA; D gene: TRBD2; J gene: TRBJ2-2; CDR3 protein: CASSPGRGGTGELFF; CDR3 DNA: TGTGCCAGCAGCCCGGGGAGGGGAGGAACCGGGGAGCTGTTTTTT
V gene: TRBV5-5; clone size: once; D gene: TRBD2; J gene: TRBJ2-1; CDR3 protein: CASIPGGSYNEQFF; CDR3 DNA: TGTGCCAGCATACCGGGAGGGTCCTACAATGAGCAGTTCTTC